This T cell receptor beta chain was obtained from a study of T cell responses to AZD1222 COVID-19 vaccine. Sequenced by immunoSEQ multiplex PCR; TCRdb stores in-frame clones only, minus some. The sample has over 150,000 clones, around 90% seen once. Study-wide results and caveats: Repertoire collection took place solely once the T cell response had peaked. Clonal diversity was possibly underestimated, and the donors were mostly white British, with more females.

For this clone: Its matching antigen is unknown.

This CDR3 comprises 14 residues. CDR1 SGDLS and CDR2 YYNGEE come from the germline V gene. After removal of 0 bases from V and 9 bases from J, the junction contained 2 bases not matched to a gene. The chain is built from TRBV9 and TRBJ2-1, with TRBD2 identical over 11 bases. The sample in question was peripheral blood, obtained on day 0 of AZD1222 vaccination. This clonotype was obtained from an adult in good health. The DNA of the CDR3 is TGTGCCAGCAGCGTAGTACTAGCGGGAGCTGAGCAGTTCTTC. It encodes CASSVVLAGAEQFF.